The clone carrying this T cell receptor beta chain was seen once. Antigen: not known. These data belong to a study of T cell responses to AZD1222 COVID-19 vaccine. The CDR3 has 19 amino acids. Germline V lookup: CDR1 GTSNPN, CDR2 SVGIG (reference sequence). The V gene end was trimmed by 0 bases and the J gene end by 2 bases; junction bases not matched to a gene: 11. Overall study findings and caveats: Regions 160-218 and 743-854 held dominance among vaccine-associated CD4 TCRs, which spanned spike. Donors in the cohort were predominantly white British and more often female, and clonal diversity was possibly underestimated. Seropositive status at baseline applied to only five or six AZD1222 recipients. With two AZD1222 doses given, Spike-specific TCR breadth and depth both rose.

Profiled with immunoSEQ multiplex PCR; TCRdb holds only in-frame clones, not every one. The sample has tens of thousands of clones; around 90% are singletons. This sequence was found in an adult in good health. This chain connects TRBV30 to TRBJ2-1; 12 nucleotides line up with TRBD2. The sample was peripheral blood, taken on day 0 of AZD1222 vaccination. CDR3 nucleotide sequence: TGTGCCTGGAGTGTACATCTTCTGACTAGCGGGAGAACCTACAATGAGCAGTTCTTC. As protein: CAWSVHLLTSGRTYNEQFF.